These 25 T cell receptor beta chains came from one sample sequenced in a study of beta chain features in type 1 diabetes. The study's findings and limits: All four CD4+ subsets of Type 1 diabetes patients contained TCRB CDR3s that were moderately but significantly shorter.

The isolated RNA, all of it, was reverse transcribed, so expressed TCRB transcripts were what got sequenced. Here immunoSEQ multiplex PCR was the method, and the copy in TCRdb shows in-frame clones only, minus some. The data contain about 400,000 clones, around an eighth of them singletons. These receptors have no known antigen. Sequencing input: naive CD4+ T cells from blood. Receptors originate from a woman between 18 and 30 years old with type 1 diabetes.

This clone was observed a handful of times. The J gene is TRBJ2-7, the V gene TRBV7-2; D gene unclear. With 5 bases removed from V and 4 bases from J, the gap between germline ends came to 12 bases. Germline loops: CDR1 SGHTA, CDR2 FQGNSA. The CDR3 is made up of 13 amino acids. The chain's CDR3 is CASSAESYYEQYF. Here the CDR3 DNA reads TGTGCCAGCAGCGCGGAGTCGTATTACGAGCAGTACTTC.

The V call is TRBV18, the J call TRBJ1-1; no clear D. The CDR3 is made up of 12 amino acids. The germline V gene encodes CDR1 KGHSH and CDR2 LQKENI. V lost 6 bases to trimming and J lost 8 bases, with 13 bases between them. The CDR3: CASSHAITEAFF. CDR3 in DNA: TGTGCCAGCTCGCACGCGATTACCGAAGCTTTCTTT.

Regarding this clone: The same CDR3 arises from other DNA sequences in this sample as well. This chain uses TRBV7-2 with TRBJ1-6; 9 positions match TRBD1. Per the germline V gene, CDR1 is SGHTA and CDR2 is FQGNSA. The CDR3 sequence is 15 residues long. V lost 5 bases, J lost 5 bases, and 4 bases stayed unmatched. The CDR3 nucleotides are TGTGCCAGCAGCCGACAGGGGGGGAATAATTCACCCCTCCACTTT. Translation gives CASSRQGGNNSPLHF.

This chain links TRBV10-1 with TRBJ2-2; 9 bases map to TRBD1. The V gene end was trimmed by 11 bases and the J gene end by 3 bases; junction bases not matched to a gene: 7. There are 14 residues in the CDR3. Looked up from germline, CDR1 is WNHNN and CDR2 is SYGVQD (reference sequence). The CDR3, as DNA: TGCGCCTGTTCTGGGACAGGGTACACCGGGGAGCTGTTTTTT. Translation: CACSGTGYTGELFF.

CDR3 region: CASSQDSSGNTIYF. CDR3 in DNA: TGTGCCAGCAGCCAAGACAGCTCTGGAAACACCATATATTTT. The chain has TRBV7-2 and TRBJ1-3, with a weak D call TRBD1 (5 bases). Deletions cut 5 bases from V and 0 bases from J, with 8 bases between. CDR3 size: 14 residues. Germline lookup yields CDR1 SGHTA and CDR2 FQGNSA.

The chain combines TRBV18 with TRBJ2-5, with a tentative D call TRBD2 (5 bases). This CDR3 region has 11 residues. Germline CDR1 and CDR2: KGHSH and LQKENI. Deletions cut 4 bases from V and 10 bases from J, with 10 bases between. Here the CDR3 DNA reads TGTGCCAGCTCACGGGAGAGGGACCAGTACTTC. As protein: CASSRERDQYF.

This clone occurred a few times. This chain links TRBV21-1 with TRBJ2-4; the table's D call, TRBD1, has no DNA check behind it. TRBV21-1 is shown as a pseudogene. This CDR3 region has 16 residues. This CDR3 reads CASSKRTETGNYIQYF. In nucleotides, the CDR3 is TGTGCCAGCAGCAAGCGTACGGAGACAGGGAATTACATTCAGTACTTC.

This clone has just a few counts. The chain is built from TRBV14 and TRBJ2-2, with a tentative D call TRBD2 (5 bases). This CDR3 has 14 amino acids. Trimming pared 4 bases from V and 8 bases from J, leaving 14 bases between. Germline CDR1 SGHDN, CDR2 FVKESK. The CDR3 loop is CASSRRGKGGELFF. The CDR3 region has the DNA TGTGCCAGCAGCCGGAGAGGGAAAGGGGGGGAGCTGTTTTTT.

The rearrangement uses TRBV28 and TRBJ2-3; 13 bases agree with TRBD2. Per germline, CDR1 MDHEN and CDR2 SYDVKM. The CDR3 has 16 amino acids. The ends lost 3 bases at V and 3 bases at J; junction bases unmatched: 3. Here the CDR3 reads CASSFTSGRGTDTQYF. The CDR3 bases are TGTGCCAGCAGTTTTACTAGCGGGAGGGGAACAGATACGCAGTATTTT.

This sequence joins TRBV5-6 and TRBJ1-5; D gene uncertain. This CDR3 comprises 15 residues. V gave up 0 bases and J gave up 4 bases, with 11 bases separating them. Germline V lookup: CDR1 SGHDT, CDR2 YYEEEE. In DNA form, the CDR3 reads TGTGCCAGCAGCTTGGGCGCGGGGAGAAATCAGCCCCAGCATTTT. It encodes CASSLGAGRNQPQHF.

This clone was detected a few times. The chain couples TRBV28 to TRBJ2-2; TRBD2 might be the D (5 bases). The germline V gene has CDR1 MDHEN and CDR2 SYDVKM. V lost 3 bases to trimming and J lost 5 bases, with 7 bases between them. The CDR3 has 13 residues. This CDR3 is CASSFRGTGELFF. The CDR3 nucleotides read TGTGCCAGCAGTTTCCGAGGGACCGGGGAGCTGTTTTTT.

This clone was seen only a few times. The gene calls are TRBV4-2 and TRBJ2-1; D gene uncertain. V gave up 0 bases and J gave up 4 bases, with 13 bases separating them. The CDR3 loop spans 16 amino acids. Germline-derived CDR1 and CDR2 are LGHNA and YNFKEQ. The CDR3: CASSQDGPAVYNEQFF. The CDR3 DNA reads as TGTGCCAGCAGCCAAGATGGGCCAGCCGTATACAATGAGCAGTTCTTC.

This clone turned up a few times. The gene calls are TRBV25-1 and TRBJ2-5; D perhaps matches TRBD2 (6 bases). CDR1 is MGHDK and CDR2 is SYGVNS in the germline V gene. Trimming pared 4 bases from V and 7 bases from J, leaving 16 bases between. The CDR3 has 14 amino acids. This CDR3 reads CASSAPSGVPTQYF. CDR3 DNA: TGTGCCAGCAGTGCCCCGTCGGGAGTACCGACCCAGTACTTC.

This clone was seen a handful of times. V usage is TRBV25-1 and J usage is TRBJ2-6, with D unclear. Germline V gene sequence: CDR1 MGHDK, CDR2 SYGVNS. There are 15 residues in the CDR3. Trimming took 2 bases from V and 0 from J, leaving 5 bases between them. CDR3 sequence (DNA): TGTGCCAGCAGTGAACACAGCTCTGGGGCCAACGTCCTGACTTTC. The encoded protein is CASSEHSSGANVLTF.

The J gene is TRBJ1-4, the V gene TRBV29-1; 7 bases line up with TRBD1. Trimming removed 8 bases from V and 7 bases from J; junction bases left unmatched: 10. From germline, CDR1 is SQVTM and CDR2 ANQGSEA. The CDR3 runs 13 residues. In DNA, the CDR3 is TGCAGCTTACGACAGGGAATCAGTGAAAAACTGTTTTTT. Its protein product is CSLRQGISEKLFF.

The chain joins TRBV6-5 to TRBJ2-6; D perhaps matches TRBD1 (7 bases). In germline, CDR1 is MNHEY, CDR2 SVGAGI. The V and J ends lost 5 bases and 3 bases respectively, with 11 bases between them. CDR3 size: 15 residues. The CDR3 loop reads CASSRQGLGANVLTF. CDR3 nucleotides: TGTGCCAGCAGTAGACAGGGACTTGGGGCCAACGTCCTGACTTTC.

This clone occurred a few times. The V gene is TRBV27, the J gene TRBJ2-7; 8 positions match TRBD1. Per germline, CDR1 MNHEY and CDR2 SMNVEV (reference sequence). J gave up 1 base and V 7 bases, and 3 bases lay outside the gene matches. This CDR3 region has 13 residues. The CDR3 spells CASTRTGSYEQYF. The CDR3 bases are TGTGCCAGCACAAGGACAGGGTCCTACGAGCAGTACTTC.

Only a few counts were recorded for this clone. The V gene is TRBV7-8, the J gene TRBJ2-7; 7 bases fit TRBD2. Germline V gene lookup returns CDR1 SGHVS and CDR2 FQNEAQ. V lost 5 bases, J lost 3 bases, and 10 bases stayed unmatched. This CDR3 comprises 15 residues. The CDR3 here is CASSRRTGGLYEQYF. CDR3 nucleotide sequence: TGTGCCAGCAGCCGCCGGACGGGAGGCCTCTACGAGCAGTACTTC.

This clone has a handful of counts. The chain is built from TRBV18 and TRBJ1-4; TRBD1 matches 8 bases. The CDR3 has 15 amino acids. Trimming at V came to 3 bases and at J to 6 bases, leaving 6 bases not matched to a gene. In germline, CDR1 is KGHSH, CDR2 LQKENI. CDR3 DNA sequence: TGTGCCAGCTCACCGATGACAGGGGAGTATGAAAAACTGTTTTTT. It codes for CASSPMTGEYEKLFF.

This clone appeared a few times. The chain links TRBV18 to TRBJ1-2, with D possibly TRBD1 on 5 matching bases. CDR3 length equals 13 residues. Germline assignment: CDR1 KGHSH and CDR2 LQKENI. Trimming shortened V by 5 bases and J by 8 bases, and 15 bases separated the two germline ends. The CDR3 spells CASSDSDPSGYTF. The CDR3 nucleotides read TGTGCCAGCTCAGACAGCGATCCCTCCGGCTACACCTTC.

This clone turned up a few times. The DNA of the CDR3 is TGTGCCAGTAGTATCCCCGGGACAGACTCCTACGAGCAGTACTTC. Translation gives CASSIPGTDSYEQYF. The gene calls are TRBV19 and TRBJ2-7; 7 bases are shared with TRBD1. The CDR3 covers 15 residues. CDR1 is LNHDA and CDR2 is SQIVND in the germline V gene (reference sequence). V shed 3 bases and J 0 bases; nucleotides not matched to a gene: 5.

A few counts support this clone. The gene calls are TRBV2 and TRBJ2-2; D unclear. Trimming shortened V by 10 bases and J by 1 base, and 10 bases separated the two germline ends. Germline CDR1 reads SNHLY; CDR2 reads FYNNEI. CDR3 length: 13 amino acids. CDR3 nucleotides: TGTGCCACGCGTAAAGAGAACACCGGGGAGCTGTTTTTT. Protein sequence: CATRKENTGELFF.

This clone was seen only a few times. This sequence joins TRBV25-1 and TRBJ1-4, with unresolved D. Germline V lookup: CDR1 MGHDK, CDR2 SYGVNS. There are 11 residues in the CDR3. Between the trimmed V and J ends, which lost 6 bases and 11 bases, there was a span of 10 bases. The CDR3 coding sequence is TGTGCCAGCAGCCGGCTAGACAAACTGTTTTTT. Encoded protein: CASSRLDKLFF.

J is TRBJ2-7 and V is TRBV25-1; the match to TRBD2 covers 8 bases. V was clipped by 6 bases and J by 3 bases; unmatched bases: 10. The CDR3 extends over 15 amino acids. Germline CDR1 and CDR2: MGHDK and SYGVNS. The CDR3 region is CASRNSGAPNYEQYF. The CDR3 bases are TGTGCCAGCAGGAATAGCGGGGCGCCCAACTACGAGCAGTACTTC.

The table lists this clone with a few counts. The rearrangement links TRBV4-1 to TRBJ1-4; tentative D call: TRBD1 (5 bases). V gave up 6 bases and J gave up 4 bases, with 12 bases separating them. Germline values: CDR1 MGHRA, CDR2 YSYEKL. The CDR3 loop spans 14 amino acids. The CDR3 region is CASRRRQSNEKLFF. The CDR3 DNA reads TGCGCCAGCAGACGAAGACAGAGTAATGAAAAACTGTTTTTT.